This entry concerns a single T cell receptor (beta chain). The antigen remains undetermined. At one end the junction does not follow the germline gene, possibly because of a read error. This sample was taken from a study of post-analysis software for immune sequencing data. The study, taken as a whole, reports: There was significantly lower normalized Chao1 diversity in multiple sclerosis patients than in controls. F-measure co-clustering was strong for batch-matched samples. Controls had lower frequencies than patients of 4 or 5 TRBV segments, which included TRBV5-6, TRBV5-1 and TRBV20-1.

Germline V gene data show CDR1 as SGHTA and CDR2 as FQGNSA. The CDR3 is 14 residues long. Libraries were made from TCR beta cDNA, and they carried unique molecular identifiers. TCRdb re-called the PCR reads through MiXCR, storing one row per CDR3 protein. The sample has roughly 800,000 distinct CDR3 sequences; about 32% are singletons. This rearrangement joins TRBV7-2 to TRBJ2-1; D call uncertain. Sequencing was performed on blood. The receptor comes from a girl between 10 and 17 years old with multiple sclerosis. CDR3 coding DNA: TGTGCCAGCAGCACTGACCGCTCCTACAAGGAGCAGTTCTTC. The encoded protein is CASSTDRSYKEQFF.